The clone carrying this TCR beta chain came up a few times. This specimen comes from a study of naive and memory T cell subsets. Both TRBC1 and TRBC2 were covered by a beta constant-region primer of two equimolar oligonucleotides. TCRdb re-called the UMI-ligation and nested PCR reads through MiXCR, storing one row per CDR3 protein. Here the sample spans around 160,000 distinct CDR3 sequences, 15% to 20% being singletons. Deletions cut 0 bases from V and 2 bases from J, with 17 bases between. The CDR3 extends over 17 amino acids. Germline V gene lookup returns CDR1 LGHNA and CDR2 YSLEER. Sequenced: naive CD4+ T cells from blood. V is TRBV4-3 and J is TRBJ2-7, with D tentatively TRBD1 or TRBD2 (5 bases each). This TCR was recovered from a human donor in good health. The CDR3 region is CASSQDTGTSFPYEQYF. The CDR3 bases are TGCGCCAGCAGCCAAGACACCGGGACCTCGTTTCCCTACGAGCAGTACTTC.